The 20 T cell receptor beta chains given below trace back to one sample, sequenced in a study of T cell repertoires in cytomegalovirus infection. TCRdb redid the calling of the reads with MiXCR, one entry per CDR3 protein. Here the sample spans around 530,000 distinct CDR3 sequences, 15% to 20% being singletons. The sample consisted of CD8+ T cells from PBMCs. All receptors derive from a human donor in good health (CMV status not recorded). Some clones in this sample may be carry-over from other donors' samples.

This clonotype has a count of ten or more. The chain couples TRBV7-9 to TRBJ2-7; D perhaps matches TRBD1 (6 bases). CDR1 is SEHNR and CDR2 is FQNEAQ in the germline V gene (reference sequence). V was clipped by 3 bases and J by 1 base, with 13 bases between them. This CDR3 contains 15 residues. DNA of the CDR3: TGTGCCAGCAGCTTGAGTGAGACAGGTTCCTACGAGCAGTACTTC. Protein product: CASSLSETGSYEQYF.

The rearrangement joins TRBV27 to TRBJ1-5; D is unresolved. The CDR3 sequence is 13 residues long. CDR1 and CDR2 from the germline V gene are MNHEY and SMNVEV (reference sequence). The ends were cut back, 5 bases at V and 0 bases at J, with 5 bases in the middle. This CDR3 reads CASSKHSNQPQHF. DNA of the CDR3: TGTGCCAGCAGTAAGCATAGCAATCAGCCCCAGCATTTT.

This clonotype was counted a few times. This rearrangement joins TRBV6-1 to TRBJ2-2, with D perhaps TRBD2 (7 bases). Trimming took off 7 bases at V and 7 bases at J, with 19 bases between the two ends. CDR1 and CDR2 from the germline V gene are MNHNS and SASEGT. This CDR3 contains 15 residues. CDR3 nucleotide sequence: TGTGCCAGCACCCCGAGGGGGGGGGCCTTCGGGGAGCTGTTTTTT. Residues: CASTPRGGAFGELFF.

The chain recombines TRBV20-1 with TRBJ2-5; D could derive from TRBD1 or TRBD2 (5 bases each). This CDR3 has 12 amino acids. The V gene's germline CDR1 is DFQATT and CDR2 SNEGSKA (reference sequence). Trimming took 5 bases from V and 4 from J, leaving 11 bases between them. The CDR3 loop reads CSAGGSAETQYF. As DNA, the CDR3 is TGCAGTGCTGGGGGTAGCGCAGAGACCCAGTACTTC.

The chain is built from TRBV28 and TRBJ2-7; tentatively, D is TRBD1 (6 bases). With 1 base removed from V and 4 bases from J, the gap between germline ends came to 11 bases. This CDR3 spans 14 amino acids. The germline CDR1 and CDR2 sequences are MDHEN and SYDVKM. The CDR3 region has the DNA TGTGCCAGCAGTTTATTAGGCGACAGGTACGAGCAGTACTTC. Encoded protein: CASSLLGDRYEQYF.

This clonotype was detected ten times or more. The V and J genes are TRBV7-9 and TRBJ1-4, with D maybe TRBD1 (5 bases). The germline V gene has CDR1 SEHNR and CDR2 FQNEAQ (reference sequence). The V end was cut by 3 bases, the J end by 6 bases, with 14 bases between. The CDR3 extends over 15 amino acids. This CDR3 is CASSFRPTEYEKLFF. CDR3 nucleotides: TGTGCCAGCAGCTTCAGGCCGACAGAATATGAAAAACTGTTTTTT.

The chain employs TRBV20-1 and TRBJ2-4, with 8 bases aligning to TRBD2. The CDR3 totals 16 residues. Germline V gene data show CDR1 as DFQATT and CDR2 as SNEGSKA (reference sequence). Trimming took 1 base from V and 2 from J; bases not matched to a gene: 7. CDR3 DNA sequence: TGCAGTGCTAGAGTACGGGAGGGCCGAACCAAAAACATTCAGTACTTC. Protein product: CSARVREGRTKNIQYF.

There are a few counts of this clonotype. This sequence joins TRBV20-1 and TRBJ1-5; a weak D match, TRBD1 (6 bases). Germline-derived CDR1 and CDR2 are DFQATT and SNEGSKA (reference sequence). This CDR3 is built from 14 residues. V dropped 0 bases and J dropped 6 bases, with 12 bases sitting between them. In DNA form, the CDR3 reads TGCAGTGCTAGAGAGGGGGGGCGAAGTCAGCCCCAGCATTTT. This codes for CSAREGGRSQPQHF.

In its sample, this clonotype was seen many times. The chain has TRBV11-2 and TRBJ2-7; 11 bases match TRBD1. V shed 0 bases and J 4 bases; nucleotides not matched to a gene: 2. The CDR3 runs 15 residues. Germline lookup yields CDR1 SGHAT and CDR2 FQNNGV. CDR3 coding DNA: TGTGCCAGCAGCTTAGATGGGACAGGGGGGTACGAGCAGTACTTC. Its protein is CASSLDGTGGYEQYF.

The rearrangement joins TRBV5-1 to TRBJ1-2, with D maybe TRBD1 (5 bases). The CDR3 contains 11 residues. Germline CDR1 and CDR2: SGHRS and YFSETQ. V was clipped by 4 bases and J by 8 bases, with 9 bases between them. The CDR3 reads CASSNRQGYTF. The CDR3 nucleotides are TGCGCCAGCAGCAACCGACAGGGCTACACCTTC.

The chain joins TRBV7-6 to TRBJ2-7; 7 bases fit TRBD1. Germline V lookup: CDR1 SGHVS, CDR2 FNYEAQ. The CDR3 is 15 residues long. Unmatched junction bases numbered 19, after V lost 5 bases and J lost 12 bases. This CDR3 is CASSGDRAPLHETYF. The CDR3 DNA sequence: TGTGCCAGCAGCGGCGACAGGGCCCCCCTCCACGAGACGTACTTC. The whole variable domain, remainder taken from reference TRBV7-6 and TRBJ2-7, is GAGVSQSPRYKVTKRGQDVALRCDPISGHVSLYWYRQALGQGPEFLTYFNYEAQQDKSGLPNDRFSAERPEGSISTLTIQRTEQRDSAMYRCASSGDRAPLHETYFGPGTRLTVT.

The rearrangement uses TRBV30 and TRBJ2-7; 7 positions match TRBD1. Trimming removed 3 bases from V and 2 bases from J; junction bases left unmatched: 1. Germline V lookup: CDR1 GTSNPN, CDR2 SVGIG (reference sequence). There are 12 residues in the CDR3. CDR3 DNA: TGTGCCTGGAGCGACAGGGCCTACGAGCAGTACTTC. Translating gives CAWSDRAYEQYF.

For this clonotype: The final CDR3 position lacks the conserved phenylalanine or tryptophan, pointing to a likely read error. V gene TRBV24-1 combines with J gene TRBJ2-1; 7 bases map to TRBD2. With V trimmed by 10 bases and J by 3 bases, 5 bases remained unmatched. Germline V gene lookup returns CDR1 KGHDR and CDR2 SFDVKD. The CDR3 loop spans 13 amino acids. The CDR3 is CATDSGDYNEQFL. Here the CDR3 DNA reads TGTGCCACAGACAGCGGGGACTACAATGAGCAGTTCTTA.

This clonotype was counted at least ten times. A read error may produce the germline difference seen at one junction end. This CDR3 reads CASSLARRGVETQYF. In DNA form, the CDR3 reads TGTGCTAGCAGCTTAGCGCGGAGGGGCGTTGAGACCCAGTACTTC. The V gene is TRBV7-7, the J gene TRBJ2-5; tentatively, D is TRBD2 (6 bases). The CDR3 is 15 amino acids. Germline values: CDR1 SSHAT, CDR2 FNYEAQ (reference sequence).

This clonotype has ten or more counts. The rearrangement uses TRBV28 and TRBJ1-2; D call uncertain. The V gene's germline CDR1 is MDHEN and CDR2 SYDVKM. V lost 0 bases, J lost 6 bases, and 20 bases lay in between. The length of the CDR3 is 17 residues. CDR3 DNA sequence: TGTGCCAGCAGTTTATGGATAGGGTTGGTTGATTTCGATGGCTACACCTTC. Amino acid sequence: CASSLWIGLVDFDGYTF.

Ten or more counts support this clonotype. The chain carries TRBV27 and TRBJ2-2; D gene uncertain. Trimming shortened V by 4 bases and J by 5 bases, and 8 bases separated the two germline ends. Germline CDR1 reads MNHEY; CDR2 reads SMNVEV (reference sequence). CDR3 length equals 13 residues. The CDR3 nucleotides are TGTGCCAGCAGTTGGTTAAGGACCGGGGAGCTGTTTTTT. Translated, it gives CASSWLRTGELFF.

This clonotype occurred many times. The rearrangement joins TRBV2 to TRBJ1-1; no reliable D call. The CDR3 extends over 12 amino acids. The germline V and J ends were trimmed by 9 bases and 2 bases, with 10 bases remaining between them. CDR1 is SNHLY, CDR2 FYNNEI, per germline. CDR3 region: CARTLTNTEAFF. The DNA of the CDR3 is TGTGCCAGGACACTGACCAACACTGAAGCTTTCTTT.

This clonotype was seen only a few times. The rearrangement links TRBV9 to TRBJ2-7; no reliable D call. Germline values: CDR1 SGDLS, CDR2 YYNGEE. This CDR3 is built from 16 residues. V gave up 0 bases and J gave up 0 bases, with 13 bases separating them. CDR3 in amino acids: CASSVVSDGSSYEQYF. CDR3 nucleotide sequence: TGTGCCAGCAGCGTAGTTTCGGACGGAAGCTCCTACGAGCAGTACTTC.

This clonotype was detected ten times or more. The chain employs TRBV7-2 and TRBJ2-2, with a tentative D call TRBD1 (5 bases). Germline V gene sequence: CDR1 SGHTA, CDR2 FQGNSA. This CDR3 is 14 amino acids long. Trimming removed 1 base from V and 9 bases from J, with 12 bases in between. The CDR3 DNA sequence: TGTGCCAGCAGCTTAGGCTTATGGGGCCGGGAGCTGTTTTTT. Translation gives CASSLGLWGRELFF.

This clonotype was observed at least ten times. This chain links TRBV20-1 with TRBJ2-7; a possible D gene is TRBD1 (6 bases). Trimming removed 0 bases from V and 2 bases from J, with 11 bases in between. The CDR3 extends over 14 amino acids. From germline, CDR1 is DFQATT and CDR2 SNEGSKA (reference sequence). The CDR3 DNA sequence: TGCAGTGCTAGAGATCAAACAGGGACCTACGAGCAGTACTTC. As protein: CSARDQTGTYEQYF.